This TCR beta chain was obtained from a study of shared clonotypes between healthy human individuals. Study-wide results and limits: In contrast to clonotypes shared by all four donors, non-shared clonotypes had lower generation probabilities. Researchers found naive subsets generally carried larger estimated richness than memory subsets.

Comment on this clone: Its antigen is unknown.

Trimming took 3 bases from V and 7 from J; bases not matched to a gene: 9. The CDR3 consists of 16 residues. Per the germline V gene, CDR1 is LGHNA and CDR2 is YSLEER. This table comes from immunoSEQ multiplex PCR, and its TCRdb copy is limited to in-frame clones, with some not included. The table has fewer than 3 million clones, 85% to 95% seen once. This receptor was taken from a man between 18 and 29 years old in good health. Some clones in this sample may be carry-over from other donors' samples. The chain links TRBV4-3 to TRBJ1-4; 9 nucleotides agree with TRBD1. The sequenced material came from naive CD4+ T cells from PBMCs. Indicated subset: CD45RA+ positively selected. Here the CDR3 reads CASSHPPQGASEKLFF. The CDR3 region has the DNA TGCGCCAGCAGCCATCCCCCACAGGGGGCGAGTGAAAAACTGTTTTTT.